The clone carrying this T cell receptor (beta chain) has more than one count but fewer than ten. What it recognizes is unknown. The data were taken from a study of T cell responses to AZD1222 COVID-19 vaccine. The table came from immunoSEQ multiplex PCR; TCRdb's copy has only in-frame clones and leaves some out. This table holds 75,000 to 95,000 clones, 89% found once. Study-level findings and limits: At baseline, just a handful of AZD1222 recipients tested seropositive. In the spike-specific TCR repertoire, nearly half reportedly target unmutated variant regions. Donors skewed white British and female; clonal diversity was possibly underestimated. Sampling captured repertoires only after the peak T cell response.

The sequence was collected from an adult who received the AZD1222 COVID-19 vaccine. The input for sequencing was peripheral blood, taken 28 days after the second AZD1222 dose.

In nucleotides, the CDR3 is TGTGCCAGCAGCTTATCTGGGGAGACTGGTGAGCAGTTCTTC. Translation: CASSLSGETGEQFF. The chain has TRBV13 and TRBJ2-1; D perhaps matches TRBD2 (5 bases). There are 14 residues in the CDR3. CDR1 and CDR2 from the germline V gene are PRHDT and FYEKMQ (reference sequence). V lost 2 bases and J 9 bases, leaving 14 bases between the germline ends.